This T cell receptor beta chain emerged from a study of post-analysis software for immune sequencing data. Whole-study context: Progressive-relapsing, secondary progressive and relapsing-remitting multiple sclerosis were among the disease courses included. Study findings and constraints: Same-batch preparations were strongly co-clustered by F measure. In patients, five or six TRBV segments were more frequent than in controls, with TRBV5-6, TRBV5-1 and TRBV20-1 among them. Comparison with controls showed significantly lower normalized Chao1 diversity in multiple sclerosis patients.

Trimming removed 5 bases from V and 0 bases from J, with 10 bases in between. Germline-derived CDR1 and CDR2 are DFQATT and SNEGSKA (reference sequence). This CDR3 is built from 13 residues. This clonotype was recorded a few times. The antigen is undetermined. Every TCR beta cDNA library bore unique molecular identifiers. cDNA molecules numbering some 500,000 came from approximately 1 to 10 million T cells. TCRdb reprocessed the PCR reads via MiXCR and lists one record per CDR3 protein. Among 650,000 to 900,000 distinct CDR3 sequences, 46% were seen once, and the ten largest hold 4.9%. The sample comprised blood. This rearrangement joins TRBV20-1 to TRBJ2-5; D might be TRBD1 (6 bases). This clonotype originated in a girl under 18 with multiple sclerosis. CDR3 protein: CSAGGGNQETQYF. The CDR3 coding sequence is TGCAGTGCTGGGGGCGGAAACCAAGAGACCCAGTACTTC.